This paragraph covers one T cell receptor (beta chain) sequence. As originally analysed: Reference gene primers were amplified, and this amplification served to estimate nucleated cell counts. TCRdb's table, derived via immunoSEQ multiplex PCR, lists solely in-frame clones and lacks some. The DNA was the basis for D and trimming; V, J and clone size are from that table. The table lists 68,000 or so clones, about 86% of them singletons. The sample originates from a study of blood T cell repertoires in COVID-19. V lost 4 bases and J 0 bases, leaving 15 bases between the germline ends. The CDR3 extends over 16 amino acids. Germline-derived CDR1 and CDR2 are MGHRA and YSYEKL.

Input material: peripheral blood. The chain uses TRBV4-1 and TRBJ1-2, with D unresolved. The source of this sequence is a man between 45 and 60 years old with acute or convalescent COVID-19. The CDR3 bases are TGCGCCAGCAGCCGAGGCCCAGAATTTTCTAACTATGGCTACACCTTC. Protein sequence: CASSRGPEFSNYGYTF.